This record looks at one T cell receptor (beta chain) sequence and its context. The sample is drawn from a study of T cells in narcolepsy. The CDR3 length is 17 residues. Germline CDR1 SGHDN, CDR2 FVKESK. Trimming removed 1 base from V and 2 bases from J, with 18 bases in between. TCRdb's table, derived via immunoSEQ multiplex PCR, lists solely in-frame clones and lacks some. Found here are tens of thousands of clones, 92% of them singletons; the top ten hold under 1.3%. The V call is TRBV14, the J call TRBJ2-7; unclear D gene. The receptor was derived from a human donor with narcolepsy. The sample consisted of CD45RA- memory CD4+ T cells from PBMCs. CDR3 sequence (DNA): TGTGCCAGCAGCCAAGGGTCCTGGTCCGATGGTACCTACGAGCAGTACTTC. Translation: CASSQGSWSDGTYEQYF.